This entry concerns a single TCR beta chain. Here immunoSEQ multiplex PCR was the method, and the copy in TCRdb shows in-frame clones only, minus some. The table has approximately 230,000 clones, approximately 89% seen once. The data derive from a study of blood T cell repertoires in COVID-19. The CDR3 runs to 15 residues. After removal of 4 bases from V and 9 bases from J, the junction contained 10 bases not matched to a gene. The germline V gene encodes CDR1 SGHAT and CDR2 FQNNGV. The chain recombines TRBV11-2 with TRBJ1-4; 8 bases are a match to TRBD1. The source material was peripheral blood. The TCR sequence derives from a woman under 40 with COVID-19, enrolled during active disease. The CDR3 DNA sequence: TGTGCCAGCAGCTGGGACCGGGACAGGCTACAAAAACTGTTTTTT. Translating gives CASSWDRDRLQKLFF.